This T cell receptor beta chain was sequenced during a study of T cells in Graves' hyperthyroidism and ophthalmopathy (dated by TCRdb to the late 2010s). In the study overall: To identify distinguishing TCR V-J signatures, a discovery cohort of 90 to 100 patients was used, comprising 40 to 45 with Graves' ophthalmopathy and 55 to 65 with stable Graves' hyperthyroidism. According to the paper, TCR Vbeta CDR3 sequencing was carried out on more than 120 peripheral blood samples, which came from approximately 43 ophthalmopathy, under 80 hyperthyroidism and about 17 progressor patients. For training and testing, the 110 or so patients in the discovery cohort were randomly divided in a 7:3 ratio. Following sampling, methimazole starting at 30 mg daily was given to hyperthyroidism patients, and high-dose intravenous methylprednisolone was given to ophthalmopathy patients. Prospective prediction of ophthalmopathy was tested in an independent validation cohort consisting of some 19 hyperthyroidism patients and around 17 patients who later progressed to ophthalmopathy. In several Graves' hyperthyroidism patients, the study also compared T-cell repertoires from thyroid tissue with T-cell repertoires from blood. Overall results and qualifications from the work: During validation, the model predicted progression to ophthalmopathy a median of about 5.9 months ahead of onset, with more than 55% sensitivity and around 73% specificity. In cross-validation, a model built on a 13 V-J signature told ophthalmopathy apart from stable hyperthyroidism with over 85% sensitivity and around 83% specificity, and in testing the same model reached 80%/75%. No statistical method was used to set the sample size in advance, and investigators knew the group allocation. Blood samples also contained most of the expanded thyroid clonotypes (frequency above 0.001), which suggests that blood repertoires may reflect thyroid immune responses.

A patient counted as having stable Graves' hyperthyroidism if no progression to ophthalmopathy occurred over 18 months of follow-up. Hyperthyroidism patients were aged 18 to 65 years and newly diagnosed, with disease duration of less than 2 months. The study excluded patients with uncontrolled infections, other autoimmune diseases, pregnancy or lactation. Diagnoses were based on clinical symptoms, serum thyroxine and TRAb, thyroid ultrasound and orbital computed tomography. Total RNA was extracted using Trizol reagent, and RNA quality was assessed on an Agilent 2100 Bioanalyzer. This clonotype was seen many times. The antigen this receptor binds is unknown. Base quality data are lacking; no much larger clone is found one base away. In the germline V gene (reference sequence), CDR1 corresponds to LNHDA and CDR2 to SQIVND. V loses 5 bases, J loses 6 bases, and the germline ends lie 8 bases apart. Taken from cysteine to phenylalanine, the CDR3 has 12 residues. Only CDR3 DNA remains: 36 bases, in frame from the first base.

Amplification of TCR beta CDR3 regions was carried out from RNA transcripts. A first-round RT-PCR of the TCR CDR3 used the HTBI primer set with the Qiagen OneStep RT-PCR kit. Libraries were constructed in a second round of multiplex PCR, after which size selection and purification were performed. The libraries were sequenced on an Illumina HiSeq2000 using paired-end 100 bp reads. Per the authors' processing: SOAPnuke was used to process the raw data, with reads discarded if the reads contained adapters or uncalled bases, had a mean Phred below 15, or lacked an exact constant-primer or identifier match. High-quality paired reads were merged using COPE v1.2.5, and each unique nucleotide sequence was defined as a clonotype. MiTCR v1.1 was used to align the clonotypes against IMGT TRBV, TRBD and TRBJ reference segments. Analysis was restricted to V-J combinations with a frequency above 0.0001, which covered roughly 99% of repertoires. A TCS score was defined as the ratio between F50 (clonal expansion) and ExV (chaos), using BLOSUM62-based TCRdist between CDR3 peptides within each V-J. Welch's t-statistics and random forest reduced roughly 500 V-J features to about 13, which were used in a naive Bayes classifier (R e1071). TCRdb reprocessing: public reads trimmed at Q25 with fastp, clones called with MiXCR, in-frame beta chains kept. One record per CDR3 amino acid sequence lists the most common genes and DNA. These V and J calls originate from TCRdb's pipeline instead of the authors' own analysis. This sample gives some 510,000 distinct CDR3 sequences in total; around 46% of them show up just once. The top ten hold 8.2% of the sample.

The specimen was peripheral blood or thyroid tissue (not recorded which). The rearranged segments are TRBV19 and TRBJ1-5, with no confident D gene call. This TCR was recovered from a woman under 30 with Graves' hyperthyroidism. Donor details come from another sample of the same person, matched by shared clones. CDR3 sequence: CASSFRSQPQHF. The nucleotide sequence reads as follows: TGTGCCAGTAGTTTTAGGAGTCAGCCCCAGCATTTT.